Following are 23 T cell receptor beta chains from one sample sequenced in a study of cytomegalovirus exposure and HLA in healthy donors. PCR employed 60 Vbeta and 13 Jbeta primers. The method was immunoSEQ multiplex PCR; TCRdb's version includes in-frame clones alone and lacks a portion of them. The repertoire consists of about 150,000 clones, with just under 65% occurring once and the leading ten covering about 7.1%. Input material: PBMCs. Receptors were obtained from an older woman in good health and CMV-seropositive.

The DNA for the CDR3 is TGCGCCAGCAGCCAAGATCTGGCGGGAGGTTCCTACGAGCAGTACTTC. It is translated as CASSQDLAGGSYEQYF. The chain carries TRBV4-1 and TRBJ2-5; TRBD2 matches 8 bases. The DNA matches TRBJ2-7 better at its end, which makes the J call doubtful. The CDR3 sequence is 16 residues long. Looked up from germline, CDR1 is MGHRA and CDR2 is YSYEKL.

The chain employs TRBV25-1 and TRBJ2-5; D might be TRBD1 (6 bases). The better agreement between TRBJ2-7 and the DNA end casts doubt on the J call. Germline CDR1 and CDR2: MGHDK and SYGVNS. This CDR3 has 15 residues. CDR3 region: CASSESGAMGAEQYF. For the CDR3, the DNA is TGTGCCAGCAGTGAATCAGGGGCGATGGGTGCCGAGCAGTACTTC.

V usage is TRBV11-2 and J usage is TRBJ2-7; TRBD2 matches 11 bases. Germline CDR1 reads SGHAT; CDR2 reads FQNNGV. J was trimmed by 2 bases and V by 2 bases; bases with no gene match: 2. The CDR3 spans 15 residues. The CDR3 loop reads CASSLLAGGTYEQYF. Written as DNA, the CDR3 is TGTGCCAGCAGCTTACTAGCGGGAGGTACCTACGAGCAGTACTTC.

A remark on this clone: At one end the junction does not follow the germline gene, possibly because of a read error. The gene calls are TRBV11-1 and TRBJ2-7; TRBD2 matches at 10 bases. The CDR3 covers 13 residues. Germline CDR1 SGHAT, CDR2 FQDESV (reference sequence). The CDR3 spells CANSLAGAYEQYF. The CDR3 DNA is TGTGCCAACAGCCTAGCGGGAGCCTACGAGCAGTACTTC.

The CDR3 bases are TGTGCCAGCAGCTACGGGACAGGGTCAGATACGCAGTATTTT. Protein sequence: CASSYGTGSDTQYF. J is TRBJ2-3 and V is TRBV7-9, with 9 nucleotides matching TRBD1. Unmatched junction bases numbered 3, after V lost 4 bases and J lost 4 bases. Germline assignment: CDR1 SEHNR and CDR2 FQNEAQ (reference sequence). The CDR3 spans 14 residues. The entire variable domain, with the rest obtained from reference TRBV7-9 and TRBJ2-3, is as follows: DTGVSQNPRHKITKRGQNVTFRCDPISEHNRLYWYRQTLGQGPEFLTYFQNEAQLEKSRLLSDRFSAERPKGSFSTLEIQRTEQGDSAMYLCASSYGTGSDTQYFGPGTRLTVL.

The chain joins TRBV18 to TRBJ1-1; the D gene is possibly TRBD1 (5 bases). Trimming left V 5 bases short and J 0 bases short, with 10 bases between. This CDR3 spans 14 amino acids. CDR1 and CDR2 from the germline V gene are KGHSH and LQKENI. CDR3 amino acids: CASSADTVNTEAFF. The CDR3 DNA sequence: TGTGCCAGCTCAGCGGACACCGTGAACACTGAAGCTTTCTTT.

The chain links TRBV21-1 to TRBJ2-7; TRBD2, as called in the table, went unchecked against the DNA. TRBV21-1 is designated a pseudogene. The CDR3 consists of 16 residues. CDR3 protein: CASNPVAAVLSYEQYF. CDR3 in DNA: TGTGCCAGCAACCCCGTTGCGGCAGTCCTATCCTACGAGCAGTACTTC.

The chain couples TRBV2 to TRBJ2-7, with D possibly matching TRBD2 (5 bases). Looked up from germline, CDR1 is SNHLY and CDR2 is FYNNEI. The ends were cut back, 9 bases at V and 2 bases at J, with 8 bases in the middle. This CDR3 region has 11 residues. The CDR3 loop is CARSGTYEQYF. The DNA of the CDR3 is TGTGCCAGGTCCGGGACCTACGAGCAGTACTTC.

The chain combines TRBV20-1 with TRBJ2-7; no definite D call. V lost 1 base and J 7 bases, leaving 5 bases between the germline ends. The CDR3 has 10 amino acids. Germline loops: CDR1 DFQATT, CDR2 SNEGSKA (reference sequence). The DNA of the CDR3 is TGCAGTGCTAGAGCACTAGAGCAGTACTTC. Translated: CSARALEQYF.

This chain joins TRBV7-3 and TRBJ2-2, with D possibly being TRBD1 (6 bases). The germline V gene has CDR1 SGHTA and CDR2 FQGTGA. Trimming pared 2 bases from V and 6 bases from J, leaving 16 bases between. The CDR3 contains 16 residues. DNA for the CDR3: TGTGCCAGCAGCTTAGCCTCCGGGACACGGGCCGGGGAGCTGTTTTTT. Translated, it gives CASSLASGTRAGELFF.

V and J are TRBV4-1 and TRBJ2-5; TRBD2 aligns across 13 bases. CDR3 size: 17 residues. The V segment lost 3 bases and the J segment 4 bases; nucleotides outside the gene matches: 8. Germline loops: CDR1 MGHRA, CDR2 YSYEKL. The CDR3 protein is CASSQPRTSGSSETQYF. CDR3 bases: TGCGCCAGCAGCCAGCCCCGGACTAGCGGGAGTTCAGAGACCCAGTACTTC.

The chain combines TRBV5-4 with TRBJ1-1; 8 bases map to TRBD1. CDR3 length: 15 residues. Germline loops: CDR1 SGHNT, CDR2 YYREEE (reference sequence). After removal of 6 bases from V and 0 bases from J, the junction contained 7 bases not matched to a gene. The CDR3 is CASKDRGRMNTEAFF. CDR3 nucleotide sequence: TGTGCCAGCAAAGACAGGGGCCGGATGAACACTGAAGCTTTCTTT.

This clone was recorded a few times. The V call is TRBV18, the J call TRBJ2-6; 7 positions match TRBD1. The CDR3 extends over 18 amino acids. The V segment lost 1 base and the J segment 4 bases; nucleotides outside the gene matches: 10. CDR1 KGHSH and CDR2 LQKENI come from the germline V gene. CDR3 protein: CASSPLSKGRGGANVLTF. The CDR3 bases are TGTGCCAGCTCACCACTCAGCAAGGGCAGGGGGGGGGCCAACGTCCTGACTTTC.

The chain joins TRBV28 to TRBJ2-4; D perhaps matches TRBD2 (5 bases). V lost 5 bases to trimming and J lost 1 base, with 18 bases between them. CDR1 and CDR2 (germline): MDHEN, SYDVKM. The CDR3 covers 17 residues. CDR3 nucleotide sequence: TGTGCCAGCAGTGCCTTGAGGCCCGGCGGGGCCAAAAACATTCAGTACTTC. Translation gives CASSALRPGGAKNIQYF.

The V gene is TRBV9, the J gene TRBJ2-7, with a possible D match to TRBD1 (5 bases). Germline CDR1 is SGDLS and CDR2 is YYNGEE. The CDR3 sequence is 14 residues long. V lost 3 bases, J lost 2 bases, and 12 bases lay in between. DNA for the CDR3: TGTGCCAGCAGCGAGGGTCAAGGGGCCTACGAGCAGTACTTC. It is translated as CASSEGQGAYEQYF.

The rearrangement joins TRBV7-6 to TRBJ1-1; 7 bases match TRBD1. The CDR3 has 16 residues. V was clipped by 2 bases and J by 0 bases; unmatched bases: 6. The germline V gene has CDR1 SGHVS and CDR2 FNYEAQ. DNA of the CDR3: TGTGCCAGCAGCTTACAGGGGGACCTCATGAACACTGAAGCTTTCTTT. Amino acid sequence: CASSLQGDLMNTEAFF.

This clone occurred a few times. V and J are TRBV7-8 and TRBJ2-2, with 7 nucleotides matching TRBD1. CDR1 is SGHVS and CDR2 is FQNEAQ in the germline V gene. This CDR3 comprises 15 residues. V lost 5 bases to trimming and J lost 2 bases; unmatched junction nucleotides: 5. CDR3 sequence: CASSPRDSNTGELFF. CDR3 coding DNA: TGTGCCAGCAGCCCCCGGGACAGCAACACCGGGGAGCTGTTTTTT. The complete variable domain, with remaining parts taken from reference TRBV7-8 and TRBJ2-2, reads GAGVSQSPRYKVAKRGQDVALRCDPISGHVSLFWYQQALGQGPEFLTYFQNEAQLDKSGLPSDRFFAERPEGSVSTLKIQRTQQEDSAVYLCASSPRDSNTGELFFGEGSRLTVL.

V and J are TRBV27 and TRBJ2-3; 8 nucleotides match TRBD2. The V segment lost 6 bases and the J segment 6 bases; nucleotides outside the gene matches: 8. In germline, CDR1 is MNHEY, CDR2 SMNVEV (reference sequence). The CDR3 loop spans 14 amino acids. CDR3 protein: CASSPVGGGDTQYF. The DNA of the CDR3 is TGTGCCAGCAGCCCCGTGGGCGGGGGGGATACGCAGTATTTT.

The V call is TRBV2, the J call TRBJ2-5; 8 nucleotides match TRBD1. The CDR3 runs to 15 residues. J gave up 5 bases and V 6 bases, and 11 bases lay outside the gene matches. Looked up from germline, CDR1 is SNHLY and CDR2 is FYNNEI. This chain's CDR3 is CASRERTGTMETQYF. CDR3 sequence (DNA): TGTGCCAGCAGGGAGAGGACAGGGACAATGGAGACCCAGTACTTC.

V gene TRBV30 combines with J gene TRBJ1-2, with 11 positions matching TRBD1. The CDR3 totals 16 residues. Germline trimming cut 2 bases from V and 5 bases from J; bases unmatched to any gene: 10. Per the germline V gene, CDR1 is GTSNPN and CDR2 is SVGIG (reference sequence). The CDR3 coding sequence is TGTGCCTGGAGTAGGACAGGGGGCGAGGGGCGTTATGGCTACACCTTC. Encoded protein: CAWSRTGGEGRYGYTF.

This clone has just a few counts. The CDR3 nucleotides are TGTGCCAGCCACTCCCCGTATGGGAGGGCATACAATGAGCAGTTCTTC. Amino acids: CASHSPYGRAYNEQFF. This chain uses TRBV6-6 with TRBJ2-1, with 7 bases matching TRBD2. The CDR3 is 16 amino acids. After removal of 8 bases from V and 4 bases from J, the junction contained 14 bases not matched to a gene. From germline, CDR1 is MNHNY and CDR2 SVGAGI (reference sequence).

The rearrangement uses TRBV19 and TRBJ1-1; D may be TRBD1 (5 bases). Trimming pared 3 bases from V and 7 bases from J, leaving 12 bases between. CDR3 length: 13 amino acids. Looked up from germline, CDR1 is LNHDA and CDR2 is SQIVND (reference sequence). The CDR3 region has the DNA TGTGCCAGTAGTATTGGTCAGGGTTATGAAGCTTTCTTT. It translates to CASSIGQGYEAFF.

The rearrangement uses TRBV4-3 and TRBJ1-2; the match to TRBD1 covers 12 bases. The germline V gene encodes CDR1 LGHNA and CDR2 YSLEER. The CDR3 has 15 amino acids. V lost 0 bases and J lost 8; bases outside the gene matches: 4. DNA of the CDR3: TGCGCCAGCAGCCAAGAGGGACAGGGGGCGAGGGGCTACACCTTC. Its protein is CASSQEGQGARGYTF.